The rows below give T cell receptor beta chains drawn from one sample of a study of blood T cell repertoires in COVID-19. The assay was immunoSEQ multiplex PCR, and TCRdb's table has in-frame clones only and misses some. Found here are roughly 380,000 clones, about nine tenths of them singletons; the top ten hold about 1.6%. Sequenced sample: peripheral blood. The origin of the receptors is a woman aged 40 to 50 with COVID-19, enrolled during active disease. Both conserved end residues are part of each CDR3. A D gene is named only where the DNA matches it firmly. Clone size, where shown, is once, few, many, or a class for clones that have expanded.

CDR3 DNA	CDR3 protein	clone size	V gene	J gene	D gene
TGTGCCAGCAGCAAACCCAGGGTGGTCTCAGATACGCAGTATTTT	CASSKPRVVSDTQYF	-	TRBV21-1	TRBJ2-3	-
TGTGCCAGCAGCTTAGTACGGACAGAGGGTTTGGTAAACATTCAGTACTTC	CASSLVRTEGLVNIQYF	-	TRBV7-2	TRBJ2-4	-
TGTGCCAGCGCTGACCCAGGGGGCGTGCGGGAAGGTGAAGCTTTCTTT	CASADPGGVREGEAFF	once	TRBV11-2	TRBJ1-1	TRBD1
TGTGCCAGCAGCCTCGCGGTTGGATCTAATGAAAAACTGTTTTTT	CASSLAVGSNEKLFF	-	TRBV9	TRBJ1-4	-
TGTGCCAGCAGCTCCCAGGACAGGGACTTTCGTGGGACTGAAGCTTTCTTT	CASSSQDRDFRGTEAFF	-	TRBV5-8	TRBJ1-1	TRBD1
TGTGCCTGGAGTGTACTTTTGGACAGGGGCGAGCAGTACTTC	CAWSVLLDRGEQYF	-	TRBV30	TRBJ2-7	TRBD1
TGTGCCAGCAGCCTCCCCCGGGTCAACGAGCAGTACTTC	CASSLPRVNEQYF	-	TRBV28	TRBJ2-7	-
TGTGCCAGTCGCCTAGCGGGAGTCGAGCAGTACTTC	CASRLAGVEQYF	-	TRBV6-6	TRBJ2-7	TRBD2
TGCGCCAGCAGCTTACAGGGGGCTGACACAGATACGCAGTATTTT	CASSLQGADTDTQYF	-	TRBV5-1	TRBJ2-3	TRBD1
TGTGCCAGCAGTTCTCTCCGGGACTTTGCGGGGGAGCTGTTTTTT	CASSSLRDFAGELFF	-	TRBV27	TRBJ2-2	-
TGTGCCAGCAGCTTAGCAGAAATCTATGGCTACACCTTC	CASSLAEIYGYTF	once	TRBV11-2	TRBJ1-2	-
TGTGCCAGCAGTGAACGGACAGGGGGCGATGAGCAGTTCTTC	CASSERTGGDEQFF	once	TRBV2	TRBJ2-1	TRBD1
TGTGCCAGCAGTTTATACCGGGGGAGCTCCTACAATGAGCAGTTCTTC	CASSLYRGSSYNEQFF	-	TRBV28	TRBJ2-1	-
TGTGCCAGCCGAAACCCCCAGGGGCCCTATGGCTACACCTTC	CASRNPQGPYGYTF	-	TRBV28	TRBJ1-2	-
TGTGCCAGCAGTTTGGGGCTAGCGGGGGGGCGGCCCCCGGAGACCCAGTACTTC	CASSLGLAGGRPPETQYF	-	TRBV28	TRBJ2-5	TRBD2
TGTGCCAGCAGTCCCAGCGCAGGGGAGATGAACACTGAAGCTTTCTTT	CASSPSAGEMNTEAFF	few	TRBV27	TRBJ1-1	-
TGTGCCATCAGTGAACCGAGACAGCTGTCTGGAAACACCATATATTTT	CAISEPRQLSGNTIYF	-	TRBV10-3	TRBJ1-3	-
TGCGCCAGCAGCCAAGATCTGAGGGAATCCTATAATTCACCCCTCCACTTT	CASSQDLRESYNSPLHF	-	TRBV4-3	TRBJ1-6	-
TGTGCCAGCACCGCGGCGGGAGATACGCAGTATTTT	CASTAAGDTQYF	-	TRBV6-5	TRBJ2-3	-
TGTGCCAGCAGTGAAGAGGTCAGGGTTTTATATGGCTACACCTTC	CASSEEVRVLYGYTF	once	TRBV2	TRBJ1-2	-
TGTGCCAGCAAGGACAGGGGAGGTGGAAACACCATATATTTT	CASKDRGGGNTIYF	-	TRBV10-3	TRBJ1-3	TRBD1
TGTGCCAGCAGCGTAGGGGGGACTAGCGGGAGGGGCTGGGAGACCCAGTACTTC	CASSVGGTSGRGWETQYF	-	TRBV9	TRBJ2-5	TRBD2
TGTGCCAGCAGTATCAGGGGGACGAATCAGCCCCAGCATTTT	CASSIRGTNQPQHF	-	TRBV28	TRBJ1-5	TRBD1
TGTGCCAGCAGTTTATCGAGGGACAGGGGGCTAACTAATGAAAAACTGTTTTTT	CASSLSRDRGLTNEKLFF	-	TRBV27	TRBJ1-4	TRBD1
TGTGCCAGCAGCCCGCCCACCGGGAGGTACGAGCAGTACTTC	CASSPPTGRYEQYF	-	TRBV7-9	TRBJ2-7	TRBD2
TGTGCCTGGACCCAGACAGGGAGTAGCAATCAGCCCCAGCATTTT	CAWTQTGSSNQPQHF	-	TRBV30	TRBJ1-5	TRBD1
TGCGCCAGCAGCACGGGGGGCGCAGGAAATGAGCAGTTCTTC	CASSTGGAGNEQFF	-	TRBV5-1	TRBJ2-1	-
TGTGCCAGCAGCGACTTGTGGGACTCGAAAAAGACCCAGTACTTC	CASSDLWDSKKTQYF	-	TRBV28	TRBJ2-5	-
TGTGCCAGCAGCCGAGGCCTCTCTGGGGCCAACGTCCTGACTTTC	CASSRGLSGANVLTF	-	TRBV7-9	TRBJ2-6	-
TGTGCCAGCAGTTTAAATAGGCGGCAGGGGAACGGCTACACCTTC	CASSLNRRQGNGYTF	once	TRBV28	TRBJ1-2	-
TGTGCCAGCAGCCCGACAGGGGGAAGCAATCAGCCCCAGCATTTT	CASSPTGGSNQPQHF	-	TRBV7-9	TRBJ1-5	TRBD1
TGTGCCTGGAGCCGGGACAGGGGCTTCAGGGATACGCAGTATTTT	CAWSRDRGFRDTQYF	-	TRBV30	TRBJ2-3	TRBD1
TGTGCCAGCAGCCAGGCGGGGGTGAGCACTGAAGCTTTCTTT	CASSQAGVSTEAFF	-	TRBV28	TRBJ1-1	-
TGTGCCAGCAGCGTTCCCTTTAGCCGCACTGAAGCTTTCTTT	CASSVPFSRTEAFF	-	TRBV7-2	TRBJ1-1	-
TGTGCCATCACCTCCAGGGGATCGGGAGAGCAGTACTTC	CAITSRGSGEQYF	-	TRBV2	TRBJ2-7	-
TGTGCCAGCAGCTCTTCCAACAGGCGGACCCAGTACTTC	CASSSSNRRTQYF	-	TRBV7-9	TRBJ2-5	-
TGTGCCAGCAGCAGGGGTCATGGGACAGGGGTCAACACAGATACGCAGTATTTT	CASSRGHGTGVNTDTQYF	once	TRBV21-1	TRBJ2-3	-
TGTGCCAGCAGTTCGAGGGGGCAGCTTTACCTCTACGAGCAGTACTTC	CASSSRGQLYLYEQYF	-	TRBV6-2/TRBV6-3	TRBJ2-7	TRBD1
TGTGCTAGTGGGCCCCCGGGACAGCTCTACAATGAGCAGTTCTTC	CASGPPGQLYNEQFF	-	TRBV12-5	TRBJ2-1	TRBD1
TGTGCCAGCAGCTTAATGGGGGCCGGGGCCAACGTCCTGACTTTC	CASSLMGAGANVLTF	-	TRBV7-3	TRBJ2-6	-
TGTGCCAGCAGTTACGTCGGGACAGGGAATGGGTATGGCTACACCTTC	CASSYVGTGNGYGYTF	-	TRBV6-5	TRBJ1-2	TRBD1
TGTGCCAGCAGCCCATTTGCGGGCCCCTACGAGCAGTACTTC	CASSPFAGPYEQYF	-	TRBV11-2	TRBJ2-7	-
TGTGCCAGCAGGGAAAGACAGGTCTCCTATAATTCACCCCTCCACTTT	CASRERQVSYNSPLHF	-	TRBV28	TRBJ1-6	-
TGTGCCAGCAGCTTTAGCGGGACGGGGAACACTGAAGCTTTCTTT	CASSFSGTGNTEAFF	-	TRBV7-2	TRBJ1-1	-
TGTGCCAGAAGTTCTCTCGTGGAGGGGGCGCGATACGAGCAGTACTTC	CARSSLVEGARYEQYF	-	TRBV5-3	TRBJ2-7	-
TGTGCCAGCAGCTTAAACAGGGGTTCACCCCTCCACTTT	CASSLNRGSPLHF	-	TRBV7-2	TRBJ1-6	TRBD1
TGTGCCTGGACTTTCGTCCGGGACAGGGGACCTCCGAACACTGAAGCTTTCTTT	CAWTFVRDRGPPNTEAFF	-	TRBV30	TRBJ1-1	TRBD1
TGTGCCAGCAGTGAGACTAGCGCTACGTACGAGCAGTACTTC	CASSETSATYEQYF	-	TRBV28	TRBJ2-7	TRBD2
TGTGCCAGCAGCTTAACTAGCGGGGGGGCCGGGGAGCTGTTTTTT	CASSLTSGGAGELFF	-	TRBV11-2	TRBJ2-2	TRBD2
TGCGCCAGCAGCTCACGGACAAGGACCCCCGGGGAGCTGTTTTTT	CASSSRTRTPGELFF	once	TRBV5-1	TRBJ2-2	-
TGTGCCAGTAGTATAGGCCGGGACAGAGAGCAGTATTTT	CASSIGRDREQYF	-	TRBV19	TRBJ2-3	TRBD1
TGTGCCAGCACTTTAAACAGGGAAGGCTATGGCTACACCTTC	CASTLNREGYGYTF	-	TRBV28	TRBJ1-2	-
TGTGCCACCAGCCTCCAGCGGGGTTCTGTCGATGAGCAGTTCTTC	CATSLQRGSVDEQFF	once	TRBV15	TRBJ2-1	TRBD2
TGTGCCAGCACCTCCTATGCAGATAGGAGAGATACGCAGTATTTT	CASTSYADRRDTQYF	-	TRBV27	TRBJ2-3	-
TGTGCCAGCAGCAACGGGGGGGTCTATAACGAGCAGTACTTC	CASSNGGVYNEQYF	-	TRBV27	TRBJ2-7	TRBD2